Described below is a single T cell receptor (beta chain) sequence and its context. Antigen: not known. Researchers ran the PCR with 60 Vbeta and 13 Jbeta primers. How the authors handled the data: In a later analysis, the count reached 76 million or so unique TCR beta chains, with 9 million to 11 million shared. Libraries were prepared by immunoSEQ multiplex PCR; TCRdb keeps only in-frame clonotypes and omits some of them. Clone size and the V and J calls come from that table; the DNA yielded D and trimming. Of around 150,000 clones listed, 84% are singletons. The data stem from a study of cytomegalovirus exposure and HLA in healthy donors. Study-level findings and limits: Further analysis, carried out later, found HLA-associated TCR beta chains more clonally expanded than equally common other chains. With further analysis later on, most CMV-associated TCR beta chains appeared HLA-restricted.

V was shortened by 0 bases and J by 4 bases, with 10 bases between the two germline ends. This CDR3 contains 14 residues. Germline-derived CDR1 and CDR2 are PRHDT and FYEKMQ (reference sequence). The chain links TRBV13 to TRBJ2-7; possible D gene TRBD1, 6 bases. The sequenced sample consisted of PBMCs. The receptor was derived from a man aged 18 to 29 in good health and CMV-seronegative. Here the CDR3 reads CASSLGGQGYEQYF. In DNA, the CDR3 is TGTGCCAGCAGCTTAGGGGGGCAGGGGTACGAGCAGTACTTC. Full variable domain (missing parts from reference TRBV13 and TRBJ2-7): AAGVIQSPRHLIKEKRETATLKCYPIPRHDTVYWYQQGPGQDPQFLISFYEKMQSDKGSIPDRFSAQQFSDYHSELNMSSLELGDSALYFCASSLGGQGYEQYFGPGTRLTVT.